The clone carrying this T cell receptor beta chain was seen at least ten times. Pregnancy or lactation, uncontrolled infections and other autoimmune diseases were grounds for excluding patients. The PBMC fraction was derived from 9.5 to 10 ml of fresh peripheral blood. This record comes from a study of Graves' ophthalmopathy and Graves' hyperthyroidism. The TCR beta CDR3 regions underwent amplification from RNA transcripts. RT-PCR was first run with HTBI primers, then multiplex PCR in a second round. One entry per CDR3 protein results from TCRdb running MiXCR on the multiplex PCR reads. The sample gives approximately 640,000 distinct CDR3 sequences, roughly 41% of which show up once; 3% to 4% is in the top ten. The sequenced material came from peripheral blood. This sequence was found in an adult man with Graves' ophthalmopathy.

CDR3 loop: CASSQHRDNNSPLHF. The CDR3, as DNA: TGCGCCAGCAGCCAACACCGGGACAACAATTCACCCCTCCACTTT. The rearrangement links TRBV4-3 to TRBJ1-6, with TRBD1 as a possible D gene (6 bases). CDR1 and CDR2 from the germline V gene are LGHNA and YSLEER. There are 15 residues in the CDR3. V was pared by 2 bases and J by 7 bases, with 12 bases between.